This T cell receptor beta chain is drawn from a study of blood T cell repertoires in COVID-19. In the study overall: T cells, B-cell-depleted T cells, or PBMCs supplied cDNA or gDNA.

Assay used: immunoSEQ multiplex PCR; TCRdb lists only in-frame clones, some missing. The top ten hold 27% of the sample, which has about 250,000 clones, approximately 80% seen once. The V gene's germline CDR1 is LGHNT and CDR2 FRNRAP. The germline V and J ends were trimmed by 0 bases and 4 bases, with 12 bases remaining between them. This CDR3 has 15 residues. The sequencing sample was made of peripheral blood. This TCR came from a man between 40 and 49 years old with acute or convalescent COVID-19. The chain couples TRBV12-5 to TRBJ1-1; no clear D gene. CDR3 in amino acids: CASGLVAGLVTEAFF. The CDR3, as DNA: TGTGCTAGTGGTTTGGTTGCCGGGTTGGTCACTGAAGCTTTCTTT.